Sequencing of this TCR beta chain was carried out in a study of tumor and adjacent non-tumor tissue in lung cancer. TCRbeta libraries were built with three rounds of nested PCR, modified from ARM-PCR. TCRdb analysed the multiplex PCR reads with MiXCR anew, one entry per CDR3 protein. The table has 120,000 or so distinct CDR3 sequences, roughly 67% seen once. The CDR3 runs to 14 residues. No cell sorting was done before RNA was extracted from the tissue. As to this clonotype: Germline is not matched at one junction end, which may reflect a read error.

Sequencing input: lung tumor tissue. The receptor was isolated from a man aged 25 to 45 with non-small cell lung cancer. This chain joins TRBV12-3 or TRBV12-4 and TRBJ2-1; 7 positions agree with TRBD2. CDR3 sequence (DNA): TGTACCAGCAGTCTTTTGGGACTACTCAATGAGCAATTCTTC. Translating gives CTSSLLGLLNEQFF.